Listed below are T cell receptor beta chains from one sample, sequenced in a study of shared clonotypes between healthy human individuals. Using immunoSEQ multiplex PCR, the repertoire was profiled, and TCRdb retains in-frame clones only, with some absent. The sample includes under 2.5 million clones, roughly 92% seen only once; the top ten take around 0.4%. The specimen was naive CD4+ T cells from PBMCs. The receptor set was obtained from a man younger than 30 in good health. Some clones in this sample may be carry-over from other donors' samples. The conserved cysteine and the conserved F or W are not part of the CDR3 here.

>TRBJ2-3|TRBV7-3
ASSLRPSTDTQY
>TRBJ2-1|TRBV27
ASSPPSGSYNEQF
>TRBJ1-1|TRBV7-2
ASTPGGANTEAF
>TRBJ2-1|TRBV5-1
ASSLYASGTYNEQF
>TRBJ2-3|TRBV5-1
ASSLGLFRGTDTQY
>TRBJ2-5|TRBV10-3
AISASSGRAGETQY
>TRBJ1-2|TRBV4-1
ASSQERSQPNYGYT
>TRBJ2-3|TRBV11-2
ASSFSLVEDTQY
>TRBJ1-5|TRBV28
ASTHGRGVNQPQH
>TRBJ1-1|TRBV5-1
ASSVGQGALNTEAF
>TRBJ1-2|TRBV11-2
ASSQFAQNYGYT
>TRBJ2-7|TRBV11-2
ASSLARRLGTAGEQY
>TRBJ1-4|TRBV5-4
ASSSNEKLF
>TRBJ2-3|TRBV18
ASSPSSGITDTQY
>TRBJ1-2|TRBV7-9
ASSPGQGGVNYGYT
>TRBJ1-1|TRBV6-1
ASNPGRGMNTEAF
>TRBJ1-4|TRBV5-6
ASSLAQVREKLF
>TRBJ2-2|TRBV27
ASSLGQTITGELF
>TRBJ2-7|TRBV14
ASSQDGQGSYEQY
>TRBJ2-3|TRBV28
ASSLLAGTDTQY
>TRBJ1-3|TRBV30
AWSVRGGGNTIY
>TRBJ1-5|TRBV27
ASSSPHGSQGAQH
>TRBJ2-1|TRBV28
ASSTRDRGNNEQF
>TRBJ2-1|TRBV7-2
ASSLGYSYNEQF
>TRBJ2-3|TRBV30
AWRSPSTDTQY
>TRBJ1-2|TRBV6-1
ASSAFDYGYT
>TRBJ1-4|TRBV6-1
ASSEVTLGNEKLF
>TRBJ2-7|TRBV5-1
ASSPGLAGSYEQY
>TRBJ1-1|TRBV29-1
SVGHGLNAF
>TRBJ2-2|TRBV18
ASSPWTNPSGELF
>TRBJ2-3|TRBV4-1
ASSQSYLGGDRGTDTQY
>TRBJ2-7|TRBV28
ASRVAGNEQY
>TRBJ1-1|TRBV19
ASNSYLEAF
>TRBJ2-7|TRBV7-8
ASSLVARGGEQY
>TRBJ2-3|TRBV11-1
ASSQTGGSTDTQY
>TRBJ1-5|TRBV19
ASSIRVRESNQPQH
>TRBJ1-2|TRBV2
ASSSGQIRYGYT
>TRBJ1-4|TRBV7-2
ASSGQGGLGEKLF
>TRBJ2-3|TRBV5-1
ASSLGTWGTDTQY
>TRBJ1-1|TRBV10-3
AISERTGRDTEAF
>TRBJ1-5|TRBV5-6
ASSLSRGRENQPQH
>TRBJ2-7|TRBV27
ASSFRQISSYEQY
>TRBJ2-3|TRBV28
ASGPANTQY
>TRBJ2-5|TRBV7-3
ASSLGQGRAETQY
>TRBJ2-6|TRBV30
AWTGAGANVLT